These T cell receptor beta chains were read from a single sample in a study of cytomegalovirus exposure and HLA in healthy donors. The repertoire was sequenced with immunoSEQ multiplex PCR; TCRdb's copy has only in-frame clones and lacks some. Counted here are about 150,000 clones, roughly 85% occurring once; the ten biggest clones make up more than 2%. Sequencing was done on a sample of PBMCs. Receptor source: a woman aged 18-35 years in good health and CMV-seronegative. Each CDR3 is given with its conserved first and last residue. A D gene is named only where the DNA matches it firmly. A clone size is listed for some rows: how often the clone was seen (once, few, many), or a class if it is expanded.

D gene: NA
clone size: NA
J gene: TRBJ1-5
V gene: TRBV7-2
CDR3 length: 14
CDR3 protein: CASSLGSPNQPQHF
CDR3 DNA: TGTGCCAGCAGCTTAGGGAGTCCCAATCAGCCCCAGCATTTT

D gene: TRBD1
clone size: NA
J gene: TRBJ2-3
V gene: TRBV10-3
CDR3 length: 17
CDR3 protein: CAISEGQGAMGTDTQYF
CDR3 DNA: TGTGCCATCAGTGAGGGACAGGGGGCGATGGGCACAGATACGCAGTATTTT

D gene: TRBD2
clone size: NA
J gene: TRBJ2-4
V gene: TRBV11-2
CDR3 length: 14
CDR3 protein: CASSQSGATNIQYF
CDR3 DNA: TGTGCCAGCAGCCAAAGCGGGGCGACAAACATTCAGTACTTC

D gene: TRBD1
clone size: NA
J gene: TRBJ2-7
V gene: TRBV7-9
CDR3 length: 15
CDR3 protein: CASSFVKGALREQYF
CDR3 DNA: TGTGCCAGCAGCTTTGTCAAGGGGGCGTTAAGGGAGCAGTACTTC

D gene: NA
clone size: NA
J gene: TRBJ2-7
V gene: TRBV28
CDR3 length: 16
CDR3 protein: CASSSSAGTRIYEQYF
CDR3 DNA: TGTGCCAGCAGTTCCTCCGCCGGGACACGGATCTACGAGCAGTACTTC

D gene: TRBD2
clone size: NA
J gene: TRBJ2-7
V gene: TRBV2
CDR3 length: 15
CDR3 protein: CASSGGRTNSYEQYF
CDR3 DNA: TGTGCCAGCAGCGGGGGGAGGACGAATTCCTACGAGCAGTACTTC

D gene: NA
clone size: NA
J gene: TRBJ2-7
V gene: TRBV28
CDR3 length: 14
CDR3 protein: CASSPSLGTYEQYF
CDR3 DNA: TGTGCCAGCAGTCCTAGTTTGGGGACTTACGAGCAGTACTTC

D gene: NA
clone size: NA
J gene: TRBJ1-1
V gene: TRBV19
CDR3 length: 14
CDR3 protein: CASSAGGVDTEAFF
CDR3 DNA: TGTGCCAGTAGCGCCGGCGGGGTTGACACTGAAGCTTTCTTT

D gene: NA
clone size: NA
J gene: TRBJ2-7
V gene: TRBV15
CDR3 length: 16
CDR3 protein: CATSRNPGAGAYEQYF
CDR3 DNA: TGTGCCACCAGCCGGAACCCAGGGGCGGGGGCCTACGAGCAGTACTTC

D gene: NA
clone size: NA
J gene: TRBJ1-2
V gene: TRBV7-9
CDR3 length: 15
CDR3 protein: CASSPGGQGYYGYTF
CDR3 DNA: TGTGCCAGCAGCCCAGGCGGTCAGGGGTACTATGGCTACACCTTC

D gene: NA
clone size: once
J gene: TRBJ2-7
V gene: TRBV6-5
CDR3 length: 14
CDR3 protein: CASSYFGSPYEQYF
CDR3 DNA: TGTGCCAGCAGTTACTTTGGGAGCCCCTACGAGCAGTACTTC

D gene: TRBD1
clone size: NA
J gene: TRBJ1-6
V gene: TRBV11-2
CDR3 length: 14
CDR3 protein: CASSVGQGGSPLHF
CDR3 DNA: TGTGCCAGCAGCGTGGGACAGGGAGGTTCACCCCTCCACTTT

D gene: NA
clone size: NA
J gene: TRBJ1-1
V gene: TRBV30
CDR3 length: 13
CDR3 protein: CAWSVWGLSEAFF
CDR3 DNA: TGTGCCTGGAGTGTATGGGGCTTGTCGGAAGCTTTCTTT

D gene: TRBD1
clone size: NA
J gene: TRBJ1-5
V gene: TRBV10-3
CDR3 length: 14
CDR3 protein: CAIRGQGFDQPQHF
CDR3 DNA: TGTGCCATCAGGGGACAGGGGTTCGATCAGCCCCAGCATTTT

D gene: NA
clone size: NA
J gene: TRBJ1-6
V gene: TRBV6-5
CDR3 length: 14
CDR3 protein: CASSYAGDASPLHF
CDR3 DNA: TGTGCCAGCAGTTACGCAGGGGACGCTTCACCCCTCCACTTT

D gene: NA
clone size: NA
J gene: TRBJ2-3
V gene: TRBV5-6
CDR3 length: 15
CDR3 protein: CASSLLGPSTDTQYF
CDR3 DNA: TGTGCCAGCAGCTTGCTGGGGCCGAGCACAGATACGCAGTATTTT

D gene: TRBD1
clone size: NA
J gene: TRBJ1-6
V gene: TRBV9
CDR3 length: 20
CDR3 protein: CASSASGTGMTSSYNSPLHF
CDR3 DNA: TGTGCCAGCAGCGCCTCCGGGACAGGCATGACGAGCTCCTATAATTCACCCCTCCACTTT

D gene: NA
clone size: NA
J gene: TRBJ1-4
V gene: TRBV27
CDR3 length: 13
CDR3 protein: CASSFLQDEKLFF
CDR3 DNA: TGTGCCAGCAGTTTCCTCCAGGATGAAAAACTGTTTTTT

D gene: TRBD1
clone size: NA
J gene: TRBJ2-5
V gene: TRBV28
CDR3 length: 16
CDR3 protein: CASSENPGQLKETQYF
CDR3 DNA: TGTGCCAGCAGTGAAAACCCGGGACAGCTTAAAGAGACCCAGTACTTC

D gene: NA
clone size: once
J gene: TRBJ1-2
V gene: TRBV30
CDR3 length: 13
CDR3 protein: CAWSIGIRHGYTF
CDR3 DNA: TGTGCCTGGAGTATCGGGATCCGGCATGGCTACACCTTC